The rows below give T cell receptor beta chains drawn from one sample of a study of control samples from healthy donors and cancer patients. Only in-frame clones appear in the TCRdb table, and some are missing; sequencing was by immunoSEQ multiplex PCR. The table shows 350,000 to 450,000 clones, with 75% to 95% occurring only once. The sequencing input was PBMCs. The receptors originated from a middle-aged man with head and neck cancer. Both conserved end residues are part of each CDR3. A D gene is named only where the DNA matches it firmly. The size of a clone is reported for some rows only, either as once, few or many, or as a class for expanded clones.

v_gene,abundance,d_gene,j_gene,len,CDR3aa
TRBV2,NA,TRBD2,TRBJ2-1,15,CASGTPGLAADEQFF
TRBV27,NA,NA,TRBJ2-3,15,CASSFGGLATDTQYF
TRBV28,NA,NA,TRBJ1-3,13,CASTLLGGDTIYF
TRBV6-5,NA,NA,TRBJ1-1,14,CASSYGDSSTEAFF
TRBV6-5,few,TRBD1,TRBJ1-5,10,CASLRDRYHF
TRBV28,NA,NA,TRBJ1-2,13,CARGGGRRYGYTF
TRBV6-5,NA,NA,TRBJ1-1,12,CASRGETTEAFF
TRBV15,NA,NA,TRBJ2-1,17,CATTEQGWEYSYNEQFF
TRBV7-9,NA,NA,TRBJ1-4,13,CASSLNGNEKLFF
TRBV10-3,NA,NA,TRBJ2-3,14,CAAAYRDGSDTQYF
TRBV24-1,NA,NA,TRBJ2-2,16,CATSDFADPNTGELFF
TRBV24-1,NA,NA,TRBJ1-1,13,CATSGGRNTEAFF
TRBV5-1,NA,TRBD1,TRBJ1-1,16,CASSLAGDRGDTEAFF
TRBV5-6,NA,NA,TRBJ2-7,13,CASNLGAAYEQYF
TRBV9,once,NA,TRBJ2-3,15,CASSVSIGGTDTQYF
TRBV5-5,NA,TRBD2,TRBJ2-1,16,CASSLRWTSGAHEQFF
TRBV7-8,NA,TRBD1,TRBJ1-5,14,CASSLGQGNQPQHF
TRBV28,NA,NA,TRBJ2-3,15,CASSRQTGRVDTQYF
TRBV7-8,NA,NA,TRBJ1-1,13,CASRSDSYTEAFF
TRBV4-3,NA,NA,TRBJ2-7,16,CASSQDRGIPAYEQYF
TRBV14,NA,NA,TRBJ2-2,13,CASSQDLIGELFF
TRBV11-2,NA,NA,TRBJ1-2,14,CASSLVGGHYGYTF
TRBV6-5,NA,TRBD2,TRBJ2-1,14,CASRTGGPGNEQFF
TRBV11-2,NA,TRBD2,TRBJ2-7,15,CASSLATSSSYEQYF
TRBV4-2,NA,TRBD1,TRBJ2-7,15,CASSQGDRAAYEQYF
TRBV15,NA,NA,TRBJ1-6,17,CATSREQGRLFNSPLHF
TRBV14,NA,NA,TRBJ1-2,13,CASSQDRNYGYTF
TRBV7-9,NA,TRBD1,TRBJ2-7,15,CASSAPDRAGDEQYF
TRBV30,NA,NA,TRBJ1-6,13,CAWRANLNSPLHF
TRBV12-3/TRBV12-4,NA,NA,TRBJ2-1,13,CASSFRLGNEQFF
TRBV28,NA,NA,TRBJ1-5,20,CASSPNGGLRVFYSNQPQHF
TRBV9,NA,TRBD2,TRBJ2-3,18,CASSVGPSGGLSTDTQYF
TRBV6-5,NA,NA,TRBJ1-3,11,CASSTGNTIYF